Detailed here is one T cell receptor beta chain. This clonotype was recorded at least ten times. Its antigen remains unidentified. No quality values exist for individual bases; no much larger clone is one base distant. Bone marrow was sampled from every patient at the time of active disease. Bone marrow mononuclear cells were isolated by Ficoll-Hypaque density gradient centrifugation. To remove myeloma plasma cells, the cells were labeled with CD138 magnetic microbeads on a MACS separator, and CD138-negative cells were then collected by negative selection. The purity of the isolated cells was checked by flow cytometry with CD138 antibodies on an Attune NxT. Total RNA was extracted using TRIzol reagent and was quantified on a NanoDrop spectrophotometer. Paired RNA-seq and IR-seq were performed on each patient's CD138-negative bone marrow sample. These data belong to a study of read filtering for tumor transcriptome and immune sequencing (TCRdb year 2020). In terms of the full investigation: The cohort was composed of approximately 16 male and roughly 15 female patients, with a mean age of approximately 72 years and an age range of roughly 40 to 90. By revised international staging, roughly eight patients were R-ISS I, some 17 were R-ISS II and 7 were R-ISS III. After DNase treatment, whole-transcriptome libraries were prepared with the TruSeq RNA Access Library Prep Kit. TCR-region mapped reads per sample ranged from about 4 to 10.27 million with IR-seq versus only roughly 85 to 1273 with RNA-seq. The study compared TCR repertoires from targeted immune repertoire sequencing and bulk whole-transcriptome sequencing run on the same bone marrow samples. As a main aim, a read-filtering strategy for immune repertoire data was addressed, with the specific question being whether clonotypes supported by a single read should be removed. Results and caveats for the whole study, not just this receptor: The correlation between IR-seq and RNA-seq shared clonotype proportions rose when single-read clonotypes were removed. Compared with RNA-seq, IR-seq captured clonotypes at much greater depth and more reliably, and a smaller IR-seq throughput was enough to identify most of the shared clonotypes. Single-read clonotypes made up roughly 82% of clonotypes but 3% to 3.5% of total reads in IR-seq, and under 75% of clonotypes and around 45% of reads in RNA-seq. Rather than purified T cells, the sorted CD138-negative fraction was a mixed bone marrow immune population.

Starting from roughly 440 ng RNA, TCR libraries were constructed with the Immunoverse kit using molecular barcoded adaptors that cover the alpha/delta and beta/gamma chains. TCR library preparation was performed with the same RNA that was used for transcriptome sequencing. Sequencing of the TCR libraries was done on an Illumina HiSeq 4000 with 2 x 150 cycles. The published analysis was carried out like this. With MiXCR, TCR reads were aligned to human V, D, J and C references and assembled into CDR3 clonotypes, with quality filtering and error correction included. The tcR package in R was used to analyze clonotype counts and gene usage diversity. Raw mapping reads were checked after the RNA-seq reads had been mapped by STAR aligner version 2.5.3a onto the human GRCh37 genome. To test how sequencing depth affected the clonotypes detected, IR-seq fastq files were randomly downsampled with Seqtk 1.3. TCRdb redid the processing of the public reads, applying fastp at Q25 and MiXCR, and retained in-frame beta chains. Every distinct CDR3 protein forms one entry, paired with its most common genes and DNA. These V and J calls rely on TCRdb rather than the paper's analysis. The sample includes fewer than 100,000 distinct CDR3 sequences, with more than 9% observed a single time. Under 15% of the sample is held by the ten biggest clonotypes.

The receptor's source is a donor over 35 with multiple myeloma. Sequencing input: a population of CD138-negative cells sorted from bone marrow. The meaning of the sample's cell subset or site label: bone marrow mononuclear cells depleted of CD138+ plasma/myeloma cells by negative magnetic selection.

For the CDR3, the sequence is CASSIEGNVQETQYF. At the DNA level, the sequence is TGTGCCAGCAGCATTGAAGGGAATGTCCAAGAGACCCAGTACTTC. Recombination joined TRBV21-1 with TRBJ2-5. TRBV21-1 constitutes a pseudogene. From the cysteine up to the phenylalanine, the CDR3 has a length of 15 residues. Only the CDR3 DNA is retained, 45 bases long and in frame from the first base.